This TCR beta chain was obtained from a study of blood T cell repertoires in COVID-19 (TCRdb year 2020). In the study overall: Collaborator samples came from the United States, Italy and Spain and covered acute and convalescent phases of COVID-19. The prospective study material was composed of cDNA or gDNA derived from T cells, B-cell-depleted T cells, or PBMCs. Subjects who had been exposed to COVID-19, were actively infected with it, or had recovered from it provided the deeply sampled blood TCRbeta repertoires that made up the dataset. A freely available public database, intended as a resource for researchers studying the immune response to SARS-CoV-2, is where the repertoires were released. Samples came from the ongoing ImmuneRACE study (first 160 participants) plus 1,254 subjects from 6 global collaborators. A de-identified subject ID, COVID-19 status, age in years and sex were almost always included in the sample metadata. Where available, HLA class I and class II types were taken from metadata supplied by the sample provider and were not determined by assay-based typing. What the authors observed across the whole study: The amount of clinical and demographic metadata varied by source and participant and was provided uncurated.

From the germline V gene, CDR1 is SGHTA and CDR2 is FQGNSA. At the junction V is shortened by 4 bases and J by 6 bases, with 13 bases in between. From its cysteine to its phenylalanine, the CDR3 spans 14 amino acids. Of the read, only the CDR3 DNA is kept; its 42 bases are in frame from base 1. TCRbeta CDR3 regions were amplified from genomic DNA using the immunoSEQ Assay, a bias-controlled multiplex PCR. The authors processed their data as follows. Within the assay, amplification of reference gene primers was used to estimate how many nucleated cells each sample contained. Sequence reads were collapsed and filtered to measure the absolute abundance of every unique TCRbeta CDR3 rearrangement. Productive Simpson clonality was computed per sample as the square root of Simpson's diversity index over productive rearrangements. TCRdb took over this immuneACCESS table, retaining in-frame rearrangements with V and J assigned. Such tables are incomplete; in checked studies, under half of the missing clones stem from an unresolved V gene, and the remainder is unexplained. V and J calls and clone size are given by that table; D and trimming were obtained from the DNA. The sample table records roughly 260,000 clones; about four fifths of these occur just once. Roughly 4.7% of the sample rests with the top ten.

The collaborating institutions used their own protocols to collect whole blood in K2EDTA tubes. For TCRbeta analysis, collaborators shipped samples in one of three forms: frozen whole blood, isolated PBMCs, or DNA extracted from either of those sample types. This clone appeared a few times. Its antigen target is currently unknown. Base quality data are lacking; no much larger clone is found one base away. The chain is encoded by TRBV7-2 joined to TRBJ1-5; TRBD1 is a possible D gene, resting on 5 matching bases. Sequenced: peripheral blood. This clonotype was sampled from a woman in her 70s with acute or convalescent COVID-19. The nucleotide sequence is given as TGTGCCAGCAGCTCCTCGGGTAGGGGTCAGCCCCAGCATTTT. This translates into CASSSSGRGQPQHF.